The source of this T cell receptor (beta chain) is a study of beta chain features in type 1 diabetes. Study background: Sorted cell examination encompassed 85 million to 130 million cells across all samples.

Turning to this clone: Its target is unknown.

Expressed TCRB transcripts were sequenced, since all the RNA that had been isolated was reverse transcribed. Measured with immunoSEQ multiplex PCR; TCRdb has only the in-frame clones, and not every one. The sample contains about 320,000 clones, 13% to 15% of which appear only once. Study-level findings and limits: Moderately but significantly shorter TCRB CDR3s were found in Type 1 diabetes patients in all four CD4+ subsets.

The collection from each donor was one heparinised blood draw averaging about 116 mL. Based on CD45RO/CCR7/CD25/CD127/CD95/CD27, CD4+ regulatory, stem cell-like memory, naive and central memory cells were sorted. The receptor was isolated from a man aged 25 to 40 in good health. Source material: central memory CD4+ T cells from blood.

The CDR3 region has the DNA TGTGCCAGCAGCTCCGGGACTAGCGGGGGGGCGGTAGATACGCAGTATTTT. It yields the protein CASSSGTSGGAVDTQYF. The chain links TRBV11-2 to TRBJ2-3; 16 nucleotides match TRBD2. The CDR3 is 17 residues long. The germline CDR1 and CDR2 sequences are SGHAT and FQNNGV. V gave up 4 bases and J gave up 5 bases; unmatched junction bases: 6.